Listed below are T cell receptor beta chains from one sample, sequenced in a study of early stage breast cancer tumors. Sequencing was performed with immunoSEQ multiplex PCR; in TCRdb, only in-frame clones are kept and a portion is missing. The data contain some 70,000 clones, more than 65% of them singletons. The sample was blood. The receptors here all came from a person in their sixties with breast cancer. CDR3s include the opening cysteine and the closing phenylalanine or tryptophan. D genes are given only for firm matches. Where a row states a size, it is once, few, many or the class of an expanded clone; other rows omit it.

D gene: -; J gene: TRBJ2-3; clone size: -; V gene: TRBV7-8; CDR3 protein: CASSTDVGSRTDTQYF; CDR3 DNA: TGTGCCAGCAGCACCGACGTGGGCAGTCGCACAGATACGCAGTATTTT
D gene: TRBD1; J gene: TRBJ2-2; clone size: -; V gene: TRBV11-2; CDR3 protein: CASSLARQGSPNTGELFF; CDR3 DNA: TGTGCCAGCAGCTTAGCAAGACAGGGGTCGCCAAACACCGGGGAGCTGTTTTTT
D gene: TRBD1; J gene: TRBJ1-1; clone size: -; V gene: TRBV19; CDR3 protein: CASRPDRAKGEAFF; CDR3 DNA: TGTGCCAGTAGGCCGGACAGGGCGAAGGGTGAAGCTTTCTTT
D gene: TRBD1; J gene: TRBJ2-7; clone size: -; V gene: TRBV11-2; CDR3 protein: CASSQGEGGPSYEQYF; CDR3 DNA: TGTGCCAGCAGCCAAGGCGAAGGGGGCCCCTCCTACGAGCAGTACTTC
D gene: -; J gene: TRBJ1-2; clone size: -; V gene: TRBV6-1; CDR3 protein: CASSDPRTGLNYGYTF; CDR3 DNA: TGTGCCAGCAGTGACCCACGCACGGGACTTAACTATGGCTACACCTTC
D gene: TRBD1; J gene: TRBJ2-2; clone size: -; V gene: TRBV5-4; CDR3 protein: CASKFDQGVGELFF; CDR3 DNA: TGTGCCAGCAAATTCGATCAGGGGGTCGGGGAGCTGTTTTTT
D gene: -; J gene: TRBJ2-7; clone size: once; V gene: TRBV7-8; CDR3 protein: CASSPGHSSYEQYF; CDR3 DNA: TGTGCCAGCTCTCCGGGACACAGCTCCTACGAGCAGTACTTC
D gene: -; J gene: TRBJ2-1; clone size: -; V gene: TRBV18; CDR3 protein: CASSPPVSEQFF; CDR3 DNA: TGTGCCAGCTCACCTCCAGTATCCGAGCAGTTCTTC
D gene: -; J gene: TRBJ1-6; clone size: few; V gene: TRBV7-9; CDR3 protein: CASRHDHSLNSPLHF; CDR3 DNA: TGTGCCAGCAGACATGACCACTCACTAAATTCACCCCTCCACTTT
D gene: -; J gene: TRBJ1-2; clone size: -; V gene: TRBV2; CDR3 protein: CASSSRGSLDGYTF; CDR3 DNA: TGTGCCAGCAGTTCGCGAGGGTCCCTTGATGGCTACACCTTC
D gene: TRBD2; J gene: TRBJ2-3; clone size: -; V gene: TRBV30; CDR3 protein: CAWSVGLAVTDTQYF; CDR3 DNA: TGTGCCTGGAGTGTAGGGCTAGCGGTCACAGATACGCAGTATTTT
D gene: -; J gene: TRBJ2-1; clone size: -; V gene: TRBV11-2; CDR3 protein: CASSIDTGVGVEQFF; CDR3 DNA: TGTGCCAGCAGCATAGACACCGGGGTAGGTGTTGAGCAGTTCTTC
D gene: -; J gene: TRBJ1-5; clone size: -; V gene: TRBV19; CDR3 protein: CASSLAENQPQHF; CDR3 DNA: TGTGCCAGTAGTCTGGCAGAAAATCAGCCCCAGCATTTT